This T cell receptor beta chain was profiled in a study of blood T cell repertoires in COVID-19 (dated by TCRdb to about 2020). For context, the study as a whole: Collaborator samples came from the United States, Italy and Spain and covered acute and convalescent phases of COVID-19. The prospective study material was composed of cDNA or gDNA derived from T cells, B-cell-depleted T cells, or PBMCs. Deeply sampled blood TCRbeta repertoires from subjects exposed to, actively infected with, or recovered from COVID-19 were included in the dataset. A freely available public database, intended as a resource for researchers studying the immune response to SARS-CoV-2, is where the repertoires were released. Samples came from the ongoing ImmuneRACE study (first 160 participants) plus 1,254 subjects from 6 global collaborators. The sample metadata nearly always contained a de-identified subject ID, COVID-19 status, age in years and sex. Where available, HLA class I and class II types were obtained from metadata supplied by the sample provider rather than from assay-based typing. Overall study outcomes, separate from this receptor: How much clinical and demographic metadata was included differed by source and by participant, and the metadata was provided uncurated.

Each collaborating institution followed its own protocols to collect whole blood in K2EDTA tubes. For TCRbeta analysis, collaborators shipped samples in one of three forms: frozen whole blood, isolated PBMCs, or DNA extracted from either of those sample types. There are 14 amino acids in the CDR3, from cysteine to phenylalanine inclusive. The CDR3 DNA has 42 bases and is translated from base 1. The germline ends are 10 bases apart after V is trimmed by 2 bases and J by 8 bases. CDR1 is given as KGHSH and CDR2 as LQKENI, both from the germline V gene. The immunoSEQ Assay, a bias-controlled multiplex PCR, was used to amplify TCRbeta CDR3 regions from genomic DNA. The authors processed their data as follows. The number of nucleated cells in each sample was estimated from the amplification of reference gene primers within the assay. To quantify the absolute abundance of each unique TCRbeta CDR3 rearrangement, sequence reads were collapsed and filtered. Productive Simpson clonality was computed per sample as the square root of Simpson's diversity index over productive rearrangements. Here the immuneACCESS table is served through TCRdb, limited to in-frame sequences with V and J called. Missing clones are a known gap in these copies; in checked studies unresolved V genes cover under half, and the rest lacks a known reason. From that table come the V and J calls and clone size; the DNA was used to work out D and trimming. The sample table shows some 71,000 clones, and over 75% are seen once. Clones ranked in the top ten supply around 5% of the sample.

As for this clone: What this receptor recognizes is not known. No quality values exist for individual bases; no much larger clone is one base distant.

Here the chain combines TRBV18 and TRBJ1-6; no D gene call is confident. The clonotype comes from a woman younger than 30 with acute or convalescent COVID-19. The sequencing input was peripheral blood. The CDR3 protein: CASSPTGVDSPLHF. The sequence in DNA is TGTGCCAGCTCACCAACCGGGGTGGATTCACCCCTCCACTTT.